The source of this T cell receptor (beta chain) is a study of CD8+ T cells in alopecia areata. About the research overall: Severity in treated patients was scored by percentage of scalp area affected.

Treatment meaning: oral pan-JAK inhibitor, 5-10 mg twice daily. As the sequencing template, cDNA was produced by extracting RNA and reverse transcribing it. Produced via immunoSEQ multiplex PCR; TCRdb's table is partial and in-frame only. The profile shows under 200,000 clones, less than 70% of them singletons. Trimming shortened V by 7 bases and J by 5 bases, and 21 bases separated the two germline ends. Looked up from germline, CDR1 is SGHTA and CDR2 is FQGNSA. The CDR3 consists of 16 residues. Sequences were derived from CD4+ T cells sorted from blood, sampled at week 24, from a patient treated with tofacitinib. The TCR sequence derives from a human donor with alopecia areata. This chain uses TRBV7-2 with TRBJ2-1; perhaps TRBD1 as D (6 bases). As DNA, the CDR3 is TGTGCCAGCATAGAGGGTGCACAGGGTATCCACAATGAGCAGTTCTTC. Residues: CASIEGAQGIHNEQFF.